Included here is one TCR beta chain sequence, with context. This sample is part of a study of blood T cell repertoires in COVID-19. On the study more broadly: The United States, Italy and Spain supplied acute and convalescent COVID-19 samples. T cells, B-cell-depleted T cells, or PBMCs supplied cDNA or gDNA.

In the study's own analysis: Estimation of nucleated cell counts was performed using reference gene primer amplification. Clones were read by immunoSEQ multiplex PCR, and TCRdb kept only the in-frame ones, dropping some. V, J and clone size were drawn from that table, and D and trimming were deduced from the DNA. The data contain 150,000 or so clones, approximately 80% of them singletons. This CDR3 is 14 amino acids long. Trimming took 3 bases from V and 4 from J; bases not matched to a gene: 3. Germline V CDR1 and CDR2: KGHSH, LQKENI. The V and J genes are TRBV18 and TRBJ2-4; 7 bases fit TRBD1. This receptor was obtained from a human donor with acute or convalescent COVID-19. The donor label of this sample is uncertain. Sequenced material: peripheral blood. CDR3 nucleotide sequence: TGTGCCAGCTCACCCGGGACAGAAAAAAACATTCAGTACTTC. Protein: CASSPGTEKNIQYF. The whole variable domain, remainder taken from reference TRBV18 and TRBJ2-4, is NAGVMQNPRHLVRRRGQEARLRCSPMKGHSHVYWYRQLPEEGLKFMVYLQKENIIDESGMPKERFSAEFPKEGPSILRIQQVVRGDSAAYFCASSPGTEKNIQYFGAGTRLSVL.